The 18 T cell receptor beta chains reported below all come from one sample, sequenced in a study of vaccination and CD4 T cells after COVID-19. For these receptors, no antigen is known. Documented treatment: approximately nine-day PBMC culture with coronavirus spike peptide pools or control peptides (ViraFEST assay). Sequenced with the Oncomine TCR Beta short-read assay was DNA taken from cultured CD4+ T cells. TCRdb reprocessed the PCR reads with MiXCR, giving one entry per CDR3 protein. The table has some 15,000 distinct CDR3 sequences, around 70% seen once; the top ten hold roughly 4.8%. Sequenced input: CD4+ T cells from blood, cultured in vitro. The receptors originated from a human donor who had recovered from COVID-19.

The CDR3 region is CAWISENTGELFF. CDR3 nucleotide sequence: TGTGCCTGGATTAGCGAGAACACCGGGGAGCTGTTTTTT. The chain uses TRBV30 and TRBJ2-2; D may be TRBD2 (5 bases). Trimming took off 4 bases at V and 1 base at J, with 7 bases between the two ends. Germline CDR1 reads GTSNPN; CDR2 reads SVGIG (reference sequence). CDR3 size: 13 residues.

The chain links TRBV6-5 to TRBJ2-7; D might be TRBD1 (6 bases). Trimming removed 2 bases from V and 3 bases from J, with 20 bases in between. Looked up from germline, CDR1 is MNHEY and CDR2 is SVGAGI. The CDR3 runs 17 residues. CDR3 nucleotide sequence: TGTGCCAGCAGTTACGCGGTTTGGGGGACAAGGGACTACGAGCAGTACTTC. Translated, it gives CASSYAVWGTRDYEQYF.

V gene TRBV12-3 or TRBV12-4 combines with J gene TRBJ1-5; D unclear. The V and J ends lost 6 bases and 2 bases respectively, with 17 bases between them. The CDR3 covers 16 residues. The CDR3 reads CASSLGPQTGNQPQHF. The CDR3 nucleotides are TGTGCCAGCAGCCTAGGACCCCAAACTGGCAATCAGCCCCAGCATTTT.

The chain recombines TRBV27 with TRBJ1-1; 8 bases line up with TRBD1. The CDR3 consists of 16 residues. V shed 5 bases and J 3 bases; nucleotides not matched to a gene: 11. The germline V gene has CDR1 MNHEY and CDR2 SMNVEV (reference sequence). The CDR3 coding sequence is TGTGCCAGCAGTCCCATTCGGACAGGGAAATACACTGAAGCTTTCTTT. As protein: CASSPIRTGKYTEAFF.

The V and J genes are TRBV7-2 and TRBJ2-7, with D perhaps matching TRBD1 or TRBD2 (5 bases each). CDR1 SGHTA and CDR2 FQGNSA come from the germline V gene. V lost 3 bases, J lost 7 bases, and 19 bases lay in between. The CDR3 totals 15 residues. Here the CDR3 DNA reads TGTGCCAGCAGCTTGGCAGGGACCGAACGGGGTGAGCAGTACTTC. Translation: CASSLAGTERGEQYF.

This clonotype has a handful of counts. The V gene is TRBV10-3, the J gene TRBJ1-1, with D unclear. This CDR3 is 15 amino acids long. V gave up 3 bases and J gave up 0 bases, with 11 bases separating them. CDR1 is ENHRY, CDR2 SYGVKD, per germline. The CDR3 spells CAISESQDLNTEAFF. In DNA form, the CDR3 reads TGTGCCATCAGTGAAAGTCAGGATCTGAACACTGAAGCTTTCTTT.

CDR3 coding DNA: TGTGCCAGCAGTTACCTGGGGGCCGATGGCTACACCTTC. It codes for CASSYLGADGYTF. J is TRBJ1-2 and V is TRBV6-2 or TRBV6-3; the D gene is possibly TRBD1 (6 bases). Germline CDR1 is MNHEY and CDR2 is SVGEGT. Trimming left V 2 bases short and J 6 bases short, with 10 bases between. CDR3 length: 13 residues.

This clonotype has a single count. The chain has TRBV7-2 and TRBJ2-7, with 8 nucleotides matching TRBD2. The V gene's germline CDR1 is SGHTA and CDR2 FQGNSA. This CDR3 is built from 14 residues. Trimming at V came to 6 bases and at J to 4 bases, leaving 8 bases not matched to a gene. The CDR3 DNA reads as TGTGCCAGCAGGGAGGTAAGCGGGAGTTACGAGCAGTACTTC. Protein product: CASREVSGSYEQYF.

This chain connects TRBV6-5 to TRBJ1-2; D may be TRBD1 (6 bases). The CDR3 sequence is 15 residues long. Trimming left V 3 bases short and J 1 base short, with 12 bases between. CDR1 MNHEY and CDR2 SVGAGI come from the germline V gene. The CDR3 protein is CASSYGGAVNYGYTF. The CDR3 nucleotides are TGTGCCAGCAGTTATGGGGGGGCGGTTAACTATGGCTACACCTTC.

CDR3 DNA sequence: TGCGCCAGGCGGGCGGGGAACGAGCAGTACTTC. Its protein is CARRAGNEQYF. The chain joins TRBV10-1 to TRBJ2-7, with D possibly matching TRBD2 (6 bases). CDR1 WNHNN and CDR2 SYGVQD come from the germline V gene (reference sequence). This CDR3 is built from 11 residues. With 9 bases removed from V and 5 bases from J, the gap between germline ends came to 11 bases.

The CDR3: CASSLGGHTEAFF. The CDR3, as DNA: TGTGCCAGCAGCTTAGGGGGACACACTGAAGCTTTCTTT. The rearrangement links TRBV11-2 to TRBJ1-1; possible D gene TRBD1, 5 bases. V lost 1 base and J 3 bases, leaving 6 bases between the germline ends. Germline CDR1 reads SGHAT; CDR2 reads FQNNGV. This CDR3 spans 13 amino acids.

The V gene is TRBV24-1, the J gene TRBJ2-6, with unresolved D. V shed 9 bases and J shed 0 bases, with 23 bases lying between them. The CDR3 spans 19 residues. In germline, CDR1 is KGHDR, CDR2 SFDVKD. The CDR3 region has the DNA TGTGCCACCTCACTCGGCCAAGGACCGCTCTACTCTGGGGCCAACGTCCTGACTTTC. Protein: CATSLGQGPLYSGANVLTF.

This chain links TRBV15 with TRBJ1-5; D uncertain. CDR3 length: 14 residues. Trimming cost V 7 bases and J 1 base, with 11 bases left between them. Germline CDR1 and CDR2: LNHNV and YYDKDF (reference sequence). The CDR3 region is CATNIRGSNQPQHF. The CDR3 region has the DNA TGTGCCACCAACATCCGGGGAAGCAATCAGCCCCAGCATTTT.

The rearrangement links TRBV7-9 to TRBJ1-2, with D possibly being TRBD1 (5 bases). Trimming took 5 bases from V and 3 from J, leaving 13 bases between them. Germline V CDR1 and CDR2: SEHNR, FQNEAQ (reference sequence). The CDR3 consists of 14 residues. The CDR3 here is CASSPGTNYYGYTF. DNA of the CDR3: TGTGCCAGCAGCCCCGGGACCAACTACTATGGCTACACCTTC.

The rearrangement joins TRBV27 to TRBJ2-3; perhaps TRBD2 as D (5 bases). The germline gives CDR1 MNHEY, CDR2 SMNVEV (reference sequence). The CDR3 is made up of 16 amino acids. The V end was cut by 6 bases, the J end by 6 bases, with 22 bases between. This chain's CDR3 is CASSHFGSATGDTQYF. As DNA, the CDR3 is TGTGCCAGCAGCCACTTTGGGAGCGCCACTGGGGATACGCAGTATTTT.

The rearrangement links TRBV15 to TRBJ2-6; TRBD1 matches 8 bases. CDR1 LNHNV and CDR2 YYDKDF come from the germline V gene (reference sequence). The trim removed 1 base at V and 3 bases at J, leaving 14 bases unmatched. The CDR3 runs to 20 residues. As DNA, the CDR3 is TGTGCCACCAGCAGAGCATTCGGACAGGGACGTATAGGTGGGGCCAACGTCCTGACTTTC. Translating gives CATSRAFGQGRIGGANVLTF.

The chain employs TRBV19 and TRBJ1-2; D remains unclear. This CDR3 contains 13 residues. V was shortened by 7 bases and J by 4 bases, with 13 bases between the two germline ends. Germline loops: CDR1 LNHDA, CDR2 SQIVND (reference sequence). The CDR3 loop reads CASTPTASYGYTF. CDR3 nucleotides: TGTGCCAGTACCCCGACGGCAAGCTATGGCTACACCTTC.

The CDR3 DNA reads as TGTGCCAGCAGCTTAAATTGGGGCCCGAACACTGAAGCTTTCTTT. Translating it yields CASSLNWGPNTEAFF. This chain connects TRBV7-8 to TRBJ1-1; a weak D match, TRBD1 (5 bases). V was clipped by 2 bases and J by 1 base, with 11 bases between them. The CDR3 sequence is 15 residues long. CDR1 is SGHVS and CDR2 is FQNEAQ in the germline V gene.